This T cell receptor (beta chain) was identified in a study of blood T cell repertoires in COVID-19. Turning to the study itself: T cells, B-cell-depleted T cells, or PBMCs provided the cDNA or gDNA that served as material.

The V segment lost 2 bases and the J segment 4 bases; nucleotides outside the gene matches: 9. This CDR3 contains 17 residues. The V gene's germline CDR1 is MNHEY and CDR2 SVGEGT. Original processing notes: Quantification of nucleated cells was approximated via reference gene primer amplification. Produced via immunoSEQ multiplex PCR; TCRdb's table is partial and in-frame only. V and J calls plus clone size are reproduced from that table; the DNA served to infer D and trimming. Counted here are about 240,000 clones, approximately 85% occurring once; the ten biggest clones make up about 4%. Sequencing was performed on peripheral blood. The V gene is TRBV6-2 or TRBV6-3, the J gene TRBJ2-1; 9 bases fit TRBD1. The receptor comes from a man aged 45-65 years with acute or convalescent COVID-19. The CDR3 sequence is CASSYSPGTGLYNEQFF. The CDR3 nucleotides are TGTGCCAGCAGTTACAGCCCCGGGACAGGGTTGTACAATGAGCAGTTCTTC.